This T cell receptor beta chain was recorded in a study of T cell changes during pregnancy in multiple sclerosis. In its sample, this clone was seen a few times. Sequencing used immunoSEQ multiplex PCR; TCRdb keeps in-frame clones, though not all of them. The sample lists tens of thousands of clones; about 90% were seen once. The receptor was derived from a female donor in good health, enrolled as a control in a pregnancy study. The sequences come from peripheral blood, collected in the second trimester of pregnancy.

The CDR3 is CASSTPLGAFF. Written as DNA, the CDR3 is TGTGCCAGCAGCACGCCCCTCGGGGCTTTCTTT. J is TRBJ1-1 and V is TRBV2; D not resolved. V lost 6 bases to trimming and J lost 11 bases, with 13 bases between them. Germline V CDR1 and CDR2: SNHLY, FYNNEI. The CDR3 runs 11 residues. Supplemented by reference TRBV2 and TRBJ1-1, the full variable domain reads EPEVTQTPSHQVTQMGQEVILRCVPISNHLYFYWYRQILGQKVEFLVSFYNNEISEKSEIFDDQFSVERPDGSNFTLKIRSTKLEDSAMYFCASSTPLGAFFGQGTRLTVV.